This T cell receptor (beta chain) stems from a study of molecular identifiers for immune sequencing clone quantification listed by TCRdb under 2018. At the level of the whole study: In a replicate experiment, RNA from roughly 20,000 or 100,000 naive CD8 T cells was split into five aliquots, four of which were sequenced. This methods study benchmarked molecular-identifier clustering-based TCR repertoire sequencing (MIDCIRS) and TCR RNA copy counting, using CD8 T cells to do so. The study at large found these results: Identical TCR molecules sharing a barcode could cause highly expanded clone sizes to be underestimated. In CMV-specific effector cells, clones with more than 20 RNA copies contained over 99% of molecules, whereas in naive cells such clones contained under 1% of molecules. When barcode sub-clustering was left out, chimeric consensus sequences inflated TCR diversity, with chimeras reaching as high as 47%. The naive libraries included spiked-in Jurkat TCR RNA (roughly 11 copies' worth), and this RNA is not part of the donor repertoire. Spiked-in Jurkat TCR RNA equivalent to a single cell was reported to be detectable even among 800,000 to 1,000,000 naive CD8 T cells. Approximately 2.7 recovered TCR RNA copies per cell were obtained by modeling, versus about ten by digital PCR, implying a capture efficiency of 25% to 35%.

Libraries of naive CD8 T cells were generated from roughly 21,000 to 960,000 sorted cells, with 10%, 30% or 50% of the purified RNA used. On a BD FACSAria II, naive CD8 T cells were FACS-sorted as CD8+CD4-CCR7+CD45RA+ and collected into RLT Plus buffer. To test detection sensitivity, Jurkat RNA equivalent to roughly eleven TCR copies was spiked into samples of roughly 19,000-1,000,000 naive CD8 T cells. CD8 T cells were enriched using RosetteSep CD8+ T Cell Enrichment Cocktail and Ficoll-Paque, and the enriched cells then underwent ACK red cell lysis. The germline V end is reduced by 0 bases and the J end by 3 bases; junction bases left unmatched: 6. The germline V gene encodes CDR1 GTSNPN and CDR2 SVGIG (reference sequence). Inclusive of the bounding cysteine and phenylalanine, the CDR3 is 16 residues long. The sequence is cut down to CDR3 DNA, 48 bases in frame from base 1. The method behind the library was PCR. Sequencing used an Illumina HiSeq 4000. Preparation of bulk TCR libraries followed a previously described approach, with the TCR primers listed in Table S5. Purification of total RNA was performed with the Qiagen AllPrep DNA/RNA kit. Before any analysis, reads coming from multiple sequencing runs of the same library were combined into one pool. As for the authors' bioinformatics: Reads were retained only if their TCR constant sequence matched exactly, and those retained reads were trimmed to 150 nt and grouped according to their 12-nt molecular barcodes. Within each barcode group, reads were sub-clustered at a 15% Levenshtein threshold, and quality-weighted consensus sequences were built per RNA molecule. Non-functional sequences were removed, as were lower-count sequences one edit away from another. On the basis of fitting two negative binomial distributions, barcode sub-clusters with fewer than 20% of the maximum read count were discarded. TCRdb reworked the public reads: Q25 trimming with fastp, MiXCR clone assembly, productive beta chains retained. Every distinct CDR3 protein forms one entry, paired with its most common genes and DNA. The V and J calls come from TCRdb's annotation, not from the publication. The sample has about 320,000 distinct CDR3 sequences on record, about a fifth of them singletons. The ten largest clones capture more than 0.8% of the sample.

This clonotype was recorded many times. It has no known antigen specificity. Within one base of it there is no much larger clone, and no base qualities were kept. This receptor chain uses TRBV30 and TRBJ2-3, and TRBD1 aligns with 10 junction nucleotides. This sequence was found in a human donor in good health. Some libraries in this study had Jurkat cell RNA spiked in. The sequenced sample was naive CD8+ T cells from blood, with Jurkat cell RNA spiked in. The cell subset or site label, as the study defines it: FACS-sorted CD8+CD4-CCR7+CD45RA+ naive T cells. The base sequence is TGTGCCTGGAGTGTACGAGGGACAGGGGAAACAGATACGCAGTATTTT. Translation gives CAWSVRGTGETDTQYF. With all but the CDR3 taken from the reference TRBV30 and TRBJ2-3 genes, the full variable domain is: SQTIHQWPATLVQPVGSPLSLECTVEGTSNPNLYWYRQAAGRGLQLLFYSVGIGQISSEVPQNLSASRPQDRQFILSSKKLLLSDSGFYLCAWSVRGTGETDTQYFGPGTRLTVL.